A selection of T cell receptor beta chains follows, all from one sample in a study of cytomegalovirus exposure and HLA in healthy donors. The method was immunoSEQ multiplex PCR; TCRdb's version includes in-frame clones alone and lacks a portion of them. The repertoire includes 70,000 to 95,000 clones, around 82% of them detected once, and about 3.5% sits in the top ten. The sequencing sample was made of PBMCs. These receptor sequences come from a man aged 45 to 65 in good health and CMV-seronegative. Each CDR3 is given with its conserved first and last residue.

>TRBV7-9
CASRQGQETQYF
>TRBV6-4
CASSDFQGTEAFF
>TRBV23-1
CASSPRTTPSMGEQYF
>TRBV7-2
CASSSPTSPETQYF
>TRBV5-1
CASYSGRAGPDTQYF
>TRBV6-5
CASSSTTYSYEQYF
>TRBV19
CASSTGQGIGQPQHF
>TRBV6-1
CAISERDRGLYEQYF
>TRBV19
CASSRPGTGMNTEAFF
>TRBV7-8
CASSTVVNTEAFF
>TRBV6-5
CASSPLADTYEQYF
>TRBV6-1
CASSLSGGTYEQYF
>TRBV7-9
CSSSLAGAQETQYF
>TRBV30
CAWSPRQSVLDSPLHF
>TRBV9
CASSPQGTRETQYF
>TRBV19
CASSPTPTGGVQPQHF
>TRBV6-1
CASSEAGGYSNQPQHF
>TRBV30
CAWIQRTEAFF
>TRBV19
CASSIALRGNEQFF
>TRBV30
CAWGPRGKQYF
>TRBV4-3
CASSQVAGGFVEQFF
>TRBV18
CASSVAGTGSYNEQFF
>TRBV29-1
CSVERTGNTGELFF
>TRBV5-6
CASSPLRVRHTDTQYF
>TRBV5-8
CASSLEDRDYNEQFF
>TRBV14
CASSQVDRDCSPNTEAFF
>TRBV6-6
CASSSRVVTQETQYF
>TRBV5-4
CASSLGSQRLSYEQYF
>TRBV15
CATSMKVSSGTDTQYF
>TRBV27
CASSLSQTGTGELFF
>TRBV2
CASETGPKSNQPQHF
>TRBV9
CASSESVAGGSCEQYF
>TRBV7-9
CASSFVRLPFIYSNEQFF
>TRBV2
CASSGAPYTDTQYF
>TRBV7-9
CASSLDRTENQPQHF
>TRBV30
CAWSLGSDNQPQHF
>TRBV15
CATSVTGLQPQHF
>TRBV7-3
CASSSGHTTGELFF
>TRBV5-4
CASSSLGGGKNIQYF
>TRBV5-6
CASSLATEAFF
>TRBV5-8
CASSLVPRGLLSYYGYTF
>TRBV7-6
CASSLEAQTVDSGNTIYF
>TRBV18
CASSPRQQNTEAFF
>TRBV18
CASSPDKGFEQYF
>TRBV9
CASSPVPRGYGYTF
>TRBV18
CASSSGQGRPYEQYF
>TRBV9
CASSQTSGGDEQFF
>TRBV15
CATSPLDQPQHF
>TRBV15
CATSRDRMAQYF
>TRBV28
CASKGAGASSGANVLTF
>TRBV5-1
CASSLAPGGRENTIYF
>TRBV7-3
CASSYSGGAGTDTQYF
>TRBV6-1
CASSGRQAAGLRAFF
>TRBV19
CASSLKTGTGTVEETQYF